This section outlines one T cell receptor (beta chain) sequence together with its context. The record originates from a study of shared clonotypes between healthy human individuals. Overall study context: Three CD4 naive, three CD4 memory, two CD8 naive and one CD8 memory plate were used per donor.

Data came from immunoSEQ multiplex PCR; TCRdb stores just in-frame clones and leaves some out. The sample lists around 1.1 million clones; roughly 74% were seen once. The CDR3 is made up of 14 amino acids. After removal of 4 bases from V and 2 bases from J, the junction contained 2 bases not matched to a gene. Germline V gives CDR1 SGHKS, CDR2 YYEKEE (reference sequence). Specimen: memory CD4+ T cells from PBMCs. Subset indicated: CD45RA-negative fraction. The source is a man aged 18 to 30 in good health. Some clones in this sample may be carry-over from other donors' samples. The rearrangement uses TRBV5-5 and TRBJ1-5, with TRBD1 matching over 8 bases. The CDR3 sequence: CASSPDRGNQPQHF. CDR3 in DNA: TGTGCCAGCAGCCCGGACAGGGGCAATCAGCCCCAGCATTTT.